This TCR beta chain was recovered during a study of Ad26.COV2.S vaccination and SARS-CoV-2 variants. As for the study in general: Ad26.COV2.S given intramuscularly, once or twice 56 days apart.

Using immunoSEQ multiplex PCR, the repertoire was profiled, and TCRdb retains in-frame clones only, with some absent. Of about 680,000 clones in the sample, about 90% were seen once. As for treatment: 19 received Ad26.COV2.S at low or high dose, single or two shots; about 5 received placebo; per-sample allocation not given. Sampling was performed 63 days after the first vaccine or placebo injection. This adult donor, from Boston, was 18-55 years old. Sequenced here: peripheral blood, sampled in a trial of Ad26.COV2.S vaccine versus placebo. This receptor was identified in a person aged 18-60 years who received the Ad26.COV2.S COVID-19 vaccine or a placebo.

As DNA, the CDR3 is TGCAGCGTTGAAGAGACAGATACGCAGTATTTT. Its translation is CSVEETDTQYF. The gene calls are TRBV29-1 and TRBJ2-3; D gene unclear. Trimming pared 0 bases from V and 3 bases from J, leaving 1 base between. The CDR3 sequence is 11 residues long. Germline CDR1 SQVTM, CDR2 ANQGSEA.